What follows is one T cell receptor beta chain and its context. Its antigen is currently unknown. The CDR3 runs to 15 residues. The germline V gene encodes CDR1 MNHEY and CDR2 SVGAGI. With 2 bases removed from V and 2 bases from J, the gap between germline ends came to 9 bases. It was with 60 Vbeta and 13 Jbeta primers that the PCR ran. TCRdb's copy holds only in-frame clones and misses some; the assay was immunoSEQ multiplex PCR. Of about 150,000 clones listed, roughly three quarters are singletons. The entry originates in a study of cytomegalovirus exposure and HLA in healthy donors. Study context: Around 83% of 398 genotyped donors fell in the Caucasian-associated ancestry cluster.

General observations from the study: As a later analysis revealed, most CMV-associated TCR beta chains appeared HLA-restricted. Among immune exposure information, only CMV serostatus was available. Later analysis identified a missense DCLRE1C variant that was linked to TCR beta V- and J-gene trimming.

The rearrangement links TRBV6-5 to TRBJ2-2; the D gene is possibly TRBD2 (6 bases). Sequenced: PBMCs. The TCR comes from a man aged 25-45 years in good health and CMV-seronegative. The CDR3 nucleotides read TGTGCCAGCAGTTACCGGCGGGGTAACACCGGGGAGCTGTTTTTT. Residues: CASSYRRGNTGELFF.